This T cell receptor (beta chain) was documented in a study of blood T cell repertoires in COVID-19. The V segment lost 1 base and the J segment 4 bases; nucleotides outside the gene matches: 5. CDR3 length: 16 amino acids. CDR1 and CDR2 (germline): KGHDR, SFDVKD. Measured with immunoSEQ multiplex PCR; TCRdb has only the in-frame clones, and not every one. Of about 76,000 clones in the sample, approximately 89% were seen once. Sequenced sample: peripheral blood. The clonotype comes from a man aged 50 or older with active COVID-19. The rearrangement joins TRBV24-1 to TRBJ2-1, with 8 bases fitting TRBD2. The DNA for the CDR3 is TGTGCCACCAGTGATTTCGCCCTAGCGGGTTACAATGAGCAGTTCTTC. Encoded protein: CATSDFALAGYNEQFF.